These 5 T cell receptor beta chains were sequenced from one sample in a study of T cells after yellow fever vaccination. From the 5' RACE reads, TCRdb called clonotypes with MiXCR, one entry per CDR3 protein. Of approximately 150,000 distinct CDR3 sequences listed, approximately 6.2% are singletons. The sample here was CD4+ T cells sorted from PBMCs, taken on the day of the first yellow fever vaccination. The receptors were sampled from a man between 18 and 29 years old who received the YFV17D yellow fever vaccine.

This clonotype was picked up a small number of times. V usage is TRBV4-1 and J usage is TRBJ2-5; TRBD1 is a possible D gene (6 bases). The CDR3 runs to 13 residues. V lost 0 bases and J lost 5, with 7 bases in between. Per germline, CDR1 MGHRA and CDR2 YSYEKL. CDR3: CASSQDQGETQYF. As DNA, the CDR3 is TGCGCCAGCAGCCAAGACCAGGGGGAGACCCAGTACTTC.

The table lists this clonotype with many counts. The genes are TRBV5-1 and TRBJ1-1; 8 bases are a match to TRBD1. The CDR3 is made up of 15 amino acids. Germline values: CDR1 SGHRS, CDR2 YFSETQ. Trimming at V came to 1 base and at J to 4 bases, leaving 6 bases not matched to a gene. This CDR3 is CASSLSQGAGTEAFF. The CDR3 DNA reads as TGCGCCAGCAGCTTGAGTCAGGGGGCCGGCACTGAAGCTTTCTTT. Full variable domain (missing parts from reference TRBV5-1 and TRBJ1-1): KAGVTQTPRYLIKTRGQQVTLSCSPISGHRSVSWYQQTPGQGLQFLFEYFSETQRNKGNFPGRFSGRQFSNSRSEMNVSTLELGDSALYLCASSLSQGAGTEAFFGQGTRLTVV.

This clonotype was counted ten times or more. The V call is TRBV5-1, the J call TRBJ2-7, with D unclear. This CDR3 has 13 amino acids. V lost 2 bases, J lost 0 bases, and 6 bases lay in between. The germline CDR1 and CDR2 sequences are SGHRS and YFSETQ. In nucleotides, the CDR3 is TGCGCCAGCAGCTTTCGGGTCTCCTACGAGCAGTACTTC. Translating it yields CASSFRVSYEQYF.

This clonotype was recorded a few times. This sequence joins TRBV11-2 and TRBJ2-3; possible D gene TRBD2, 6 bases. CDR3 length: 18 residues. V was cut by 5 bases and J by 0 bases, with 21 bases left in between. Per germline, CDR1 SGHAT and CDR2 FQNNGV. DNA of the CDR3: TGTGCCAGCAGCCGAGCCCAGGGACTTTTCTACAGCACAGATACGCAGTATTTT. Encoded protein: CASSRAQGLFYSTDTQYF.

This clonotype was recorded at least ten times. This chain connects TRBV12-3 or TRBV12-4 to TRBJ2-7; 7 nucleotides agree with TRBD1. Trimming removed 6 bases from V and 0 bases from J; junction bases left unmatched: 8. The CDR3 consists of 15 residues. CDR3 region: CASSRTGRPSYEQYF. The CDR3, as DNA: TGTGCCAGCAGCCGGACAGGCAGACCCTCCTACGAGCAGTACTTC.